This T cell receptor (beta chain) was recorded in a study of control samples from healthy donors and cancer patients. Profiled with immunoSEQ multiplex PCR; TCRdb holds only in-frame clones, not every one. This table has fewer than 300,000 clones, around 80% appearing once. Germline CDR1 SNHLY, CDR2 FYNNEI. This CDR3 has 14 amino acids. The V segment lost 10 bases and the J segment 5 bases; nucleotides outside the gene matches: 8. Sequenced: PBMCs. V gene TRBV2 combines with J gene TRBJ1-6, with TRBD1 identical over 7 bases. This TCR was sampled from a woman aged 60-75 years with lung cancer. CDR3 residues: CATRRDRDNSPLHF. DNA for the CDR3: TGTGCCACCCGCCGGGACAGAGATAATTCACCCCTCCACTTT.